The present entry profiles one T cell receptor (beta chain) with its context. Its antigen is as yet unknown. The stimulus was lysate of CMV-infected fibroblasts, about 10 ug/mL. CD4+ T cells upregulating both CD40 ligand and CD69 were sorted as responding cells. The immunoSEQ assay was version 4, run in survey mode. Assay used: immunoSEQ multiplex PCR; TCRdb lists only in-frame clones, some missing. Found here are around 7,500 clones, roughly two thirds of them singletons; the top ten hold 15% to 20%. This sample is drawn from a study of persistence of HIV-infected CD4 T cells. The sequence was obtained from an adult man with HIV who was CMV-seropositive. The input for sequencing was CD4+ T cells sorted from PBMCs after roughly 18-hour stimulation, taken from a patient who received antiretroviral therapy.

The CDR3 nucleotides read TGTGCCAGTAGTATAGATCAAATGACAGTAGCCACGCAGTATTTT. This encodes CASSIDQMTVATQYF. The rearrangement joins TRBV19 to TRBJ2-3; the D gene is possibly TRBD1 (5 bases). The CDR3 is 15 residues long. Germline loops: CDR1 LNHDA, CDR2 SQIVND (reference sequence). The V gene lost 0 bases and the J gene lost 9 bases, with 16 bases spanning the gap.